The 22 T cell receptor beta chains below come from one sample, sequenced in a study of cytomegalovirus exposure and HLA in healthy donors. PCR primers comprised 60 Vbeta and 13 Jbeta primers. The protocol was immunoSEQ multiplex PCR, while the TCRdb copy is restricted to in-frame clones and leaves out a portion. The sample includes 150,000 to 200,000 clones, around 90% of them seen just once. The sample comprised PBMCs. The receptor set was obtained from a boy aged 2 to 10 in good health and CMV-seronegative.

The chain links TRBV7-2 to TRBJ1-3; D ambiguous. This CDR3 spans 13 amino acids. Trimming left V 5 bases short and J 0 bases short, with 5 bases between. CDR1 and CDR2 from the germline V gene are SGHTA and FQGNSA. CDR3 DNA: TGTGCCAGCAGCCGTAACTCTGGAAACACCATATATTTT. Residues: CASSRNSGNTIYF.

In its sample, this clone was seen once. The rearrangement joins TRBV28 to TRBJ1-5; D unresolved. The CDR3 is 14 residues long. V lost 6 bases, J lost 6 bases, and 15 bases lay in between. CDR1 and CDR2 (germline): MDHEN, SYDVKM. CDR3 DNA sequence: TGTGCCAGCAGCCCCACATCGGCTAGTCAGCCCCAGCATTTT. The encoded protein is CASSPTSASQPQHF.

The chain carries TRBV30 and TRBJ1-1; a weak D match, TRBD1 (6 bases). The V gene lost 7 bases and the J gene lost 3 bases, with 21 bases spanning the gap. The CDR3 is made up of 15 amino acids. Germline assignment: CDR1 GTSNPN and CDR2 SVGIG (reference sequence). CDR3 residues: CASSRGTALDTEAFF. The CDR3 nucleotides read TGTGCCTCTTCTAGGGGGACCGCTTTAGACACTGAAGCTTTCTTT.

V is TRBV19 and J is TRBJ1-4, with D possibly being TRBD1 (5 bases). CDR3 size: 12 residues. From germline, CDR1 is LNHDA and CDR2 SQIVND (reference sequence). Trimming removed 6 bases at V and 4 bases at J, with 6 bases between. The CDR3 DNA reads as TGTGCCAGTAGCAGGGATAATGAAAAACTGTTTTTT. Protein: CASSRDNEKLFF.

For the CDR3, the DNA is TGTGCCAGCAGATCGGGACAGGGGGACACTGAAGCTTTCTTT. This codes for CASRSGQGDTEAFF. The chain is built from TRBV7-9 and TRBJ1-1; 11 bases align to TRBD1. Germline-derived CDR1 and CDR2 are SEHNR and FQNEAQ (reference sequence). The junction had 3 bases not matched to a gene; V was cut back by 6 bases and J by 3 bases. The CDR3 has 14 residues. The variable domain in full, with the rest retrieved from reference TRBV7-9 and TRBJ1-1, is DTGVSQNPRHKITKRGQNVTFRCDPISEHNRLYWYRQTLGQGPEFLTYFQNEAQLEKSRLLSDRFSAERPKGSFSTLEIQRTEQGDSAMYLCASRSGQGDTEAFFGQGTRLTVV.

This rearrangement joins TRBV6-1 to TRBJ2-3; the match to TRBD2 covers 9 bases. The V and J ends lost 2 bases and 4 bases, in that order; junction bases with no gene match: 13. Looked up from germline, CDR1 is MNHNS and CDR2 is SASEGT. CDR3 size: 18 residues. This CDR3 reads CASSEWPAGTSLPDTQYF. The CDR3 bases are TGTGCCAGCAGTGAATGGCCGGCGGGGACTAGCCTCCCAGATACGCAGTATTTT.

The chain joins TRBV19 to TRBJ2-7; D is undetermined. Germline values: CDR1 LNHDA, CDR2 SQIVND (reference sequence). Trimming removed 10 bases at V and 6 bases at J, with 10 bases between. This CDR3 region has 10 residues. Here the CDR3 reads CAIPNREQYF. As DNA, the CDR3 is TGTGCCATCCCTAATCGCGAGCAGTACTTC.

This chain connects TRBV18 to TRBJ2-7; possible D gene TRBD1, 6 bases. The CDR3 is made up of 13 amino acids. Per the germline V gene, CDR1 is KGHSH and CDR2 is LQKENI. Trimming stripped 4 bases from V and 2 bases from J, with 9 bases between. CDR3 nucleotide sequence: TGTGCCAGCTCACGGGACACAACCTACGAGCAGTACTTC. It specifies CASSRDTTYEQYF. The full variable domain, with the rest looked up from reference TRBV18 and TRBJ2-7, is NAGVMQNPRHLVRRRGQEARLRCSPMKGHSHVYWYRQLPEEGLKFMVYLQKENIIDESGMPKERFSAEFPKEGPSILRIQQVVRGDSAAYFCASSRDTTYEQYFGPGTRLTVT.

The V call is TRBV7-6, the J call TRBJ1-2; tentatively, D is TRBD1 (5 bases). CDR3 length: 13 residues. Germline values: CDR1 SGHVS, CDR2 FNYEAQ. Trimming took 6 bases from V and 7 from J, leaving 15 bases between them. DNA for the CDR3: TGTGCCAGCAGAGGCGACATCGGGGGTGGCTACACCTTC. It encodes CASRGDIGGGYTF.

The V call is TRBV18, the J call TRBJ2-2, with 10 nucleotides matching TRBD2. The CDR3 has 20 amino acids. Germline V gene sequence: CDR1 KGHSH, CDR2 LQKENI. The J segment lost 0 bases and the V segment lost 3 bases, leaving 13 bases of the junction unmatched. The CDR3 nucleotides are TGTGCCAGCTCACCCCGTTCCCGGGCAGGACTAGCGGCGAACACCGGGGAGCTGTTTTTT. This codes for CASSPRSRAGLAANTGELFF.

The chain recombines TRBV5-1 with TRBJ2-1, with D unclear. The germline V and J ends were trimmed by 0 bases and 9 bases, with 10 bases remaining between them. The germline V gene encodes CDR1 SGHRS and CDR2 YFSETQ. The CDR3 runs 13 residues. CDR3 loop: CASSLDPTGEQFF. CDR3 DNA sequence: TGCGCCAGCAGCTTGGACCCCACGGGTGAGCAGTTCTTC.

This clone was recorded once. The rearrangement uses TRBV10-3 and TRBJ1-1, with D possibly matching TRBD1 (6 bases). In germline, CDR1 is ENHRY, CDR2 SYGVKD. The CDR3 is 16 residues long. Between the trimmed V and J ends, which lost 10 bases and 1 base, there was a span of 22 bases. DNA of the CDR3: TGTGCCACCACCGGGGGGCAAGGGGAAAGGAACACTGAAGCTTTCTTT. It yields the protein CATTGGQGERNTEAFF.

The chain couples TRBV6-5 to TRBJ1-1, with D possibly matching TRBD1 (5 bases). The CDR3 is 15 amino acids. Germline V gene data show CDR1 as MNHEY and CDR2 as SVGAGI. Deletions cut 2 bases from V and 10 bases from J, with 20 bases between. CDR3 coding DNA: TGTGCCAGCAGTTACCGCGTCAGGGAAGTGTGGGGAGCTTTCTTT. It encodes CASSYRVREVWGAFF.

CDR3 in DNA: TGTGCCAGCGGGGAGAGCAATCAGCCCCAGCATTTT. Encoded protein: CASGESNQPQHF. The chain recombines TRBV6-1 with TRBJ1-5; D not certain. V lost 8 bases and J lost 1, with 6 bases in between. The length of the CDR3 is 12 residues. Germline CDR1 and CDR2: MNHNS and SASEGT.

V is TRBV9 and J is TRBJ2-3; D is possibly TRBD2 (6 bases). The germline CDR1 and CDR2 sequences are SGDLS and YYNGEE. This CDR3 is 15 amino acids long. V was cut by 0 bases and J by 2 bases, with 10 bases left in between. CDR3 region: CASSVVGGFTDTQYF. The CDR3 coding sequence is TGTGCCAGCAGCGTAGTGGGGGGTTTCACAGATACGCAGTATTTT. The whole variable domain, filled in from reference TRBV9 and TRBJ2-3, reads DSGVTQTPKHLITATGQRVTLRCSPRSGDLSVYWYQQSLDQGLQFLIQYYNGEERAKGNILERFSAQQFPDLHSELNLSSLELGDSALYFCASSVVGGFTDTQYFGPGTRLTVL.

The chain joins TRBV20-1 to TRBJ2-1; no firm D call. Trimming removed 5 bases from V and 6 bases from J, with 8 bases in between. The CDR3 has 11 residues. CDR1 and CDR2 (germline): DFQATT, SNEGSKA (reference sequence). CDR3 DNA: TGCAGTGCTGAGTGGGCCAATGAGCAGTTCTTC. Amino acids: CSAEWANEQFF.

This clone occurred once. The V gene is TRBV28, the J gene TRBJ2-7; D unclear. V dropped 3 bases and J dropped 5 bases, with 14 bases sitting between them. CDR1 and CDR2 (germline): MDHEN, SYDVKM. The length of the CDR3 is 14 residues. This chain's CDR3 is CASSFISRNNEQYF. Here the CDR3 DNA reads TGTGCCAGCAGTTTTATTAGCAGAAACAACGAGCAGTACTTC.

The chain recombines TRBV7-9 with TRBJ1-2; 7 bases line up with TRBD1. The CDR3 length is 12 residues. The V segment lost 7 bases and the J segment 8 bases; nucleotides outside the gene matches: 7. Germline-derived CDR1 and CDR2 are SEHNR and FQNEAQ (reference sequence). In DNA form, the CDR3 reads TGTGCCAGCACCTCGGGACAGTTCGGCTACACCTTC. It is translated as CASTSGQFGYTF.

The chain carries TRBV30 and TRBJ1-6; D unresolved. CDR3 size: 15 residues. The V end lost 4 bases, the J end lost 8 bases, and 18 bases lay between the germline ends. Germline V gene lookup returns CDR1 GTSNPN and CDR2 SVGIG (reference sequence). CDR3 coding DNA: TGTGCCTGGACCGACGTATCCCTTCGGGATTCACCCCTCCACTTT. It is translated as CAWTDVSLRDSPLHF.

This chain joins TRBV27 and TRBJ1-5; 9 bases agree with TRBD1. Looked up from germline, CDR1 is MNHEY and CDR2 is SMNVEV (reference sequence). The CDR3 runs 16 residues. V lost 3 bases to trimming and J lost 4 bases; unmatched junction nucleotides: 7. The CDR3 protein is CASSFQGTGKNQPQHF. For the CDR3, the DNA is TGTGCCAGCAGTTTCCAAGGGACAGGGAAGAATCAGCCCCAGCATTTT.

The V and J genes are TRBV28 and TRBJ2-7; the D gene is possibly TRBD1 (6 bases). Germline loops: CDR1 MDHEN, CDR2 SYDVKM. V gave up 5 bases and J gave up 4 bases, with 9 bases separating them. The CDR3 sequence is 12 residues long. The CDR3 here is CASSRDIYEQYF. CDR3 bases: TGTGCCAGCAGTCGGGACATTTACGAGCAGTACTTC.

The table lists this clone with many counts. This chain uses TRBV25-1 with TRBJ2-3; no reliable D call. Germline V gene data show CDR1 as MGHDK and CDR2 as SYGVNS. V was shortened by 5 bases and J by 4 bases, with 10 bases between the two germline ends. CDR3 size: 13 residues. This CDR3 is CASSIGRADTQYF. CDR3 nucleotides: TGTGCCAGCAGTATAGGCCGGGCAGATACGCAGTATTTT.